The source of this TCR beta chain is a study of OX40 agonist ivuxolimab in advanced cancers. Study overall: Ivuxolimab, which is an agonistic anti-OX40 (CD134) antibody, was administered to the patients. Partial responses were recorded for three patients, including one with hepatocellular carcinoma and two with cutaneous melanoma. Findings and limits, study-wide: Dosing at 0.1 to 3.0 mg/kg was accompanied by clonal expansion of CD4+ and CD8+ blood T cells by week 6. Specificity for antigen went undetermined in the expanded peripheral T cells.

The CDR3 has 18 residues. Germline V gene sequence: CDR1 SGHAT, CDR2 FQNNGV. V lost 2 bases to trimming and J lost 0 bases, with 14 bases between them. The method was immunoSEQ multiplex PCR; TCRdb's version includes in-frame clones alone and lacks a portion of them. The sample lists about 73,000 clones; roughly 87% were seen once. On this clone: Its target is not known.

The chain combines TRBV11-2 with TRBJ1-6; tentative D call: TRBD1 (5 bases). This specimen was CD4+ or CD8+ T cells sorted from blood, taken in a trial of the OX40 agonist ivuxolimab. The clonotype was recovered from an adult with an advanced solid tumor such as melanoma, head and neck, liver or kidney cancer. The CDR3 here is CASSLPGLPSSYNSPLHF. The CDR3 DNA reads TGTGCCAGCAGCTTACCGGGACTCCCGAGCTCCTATAATTCACCCCTCCACTTT.